The present TCR beta chain was sequenced within a study of blood T cell repertoires in COVID-19. Study-wide context: Donors in the United States, Italy and Spain gave samples during acute or convalescent COVID-19. Nucleic acid was either cDNA or gDNA, and it came from T cells, B-cell-depleted T cells, or PBMCs.

Clones were read by immunoSEQ multiplex PCR, and TCRdb kept only the in-frame ones, dropping some. This sample carries around 180,000 clones, 79% of them seen once, and the ten largest clones take approximately 15%. This clone was seen once. This CDR3 is 16 amino acids long. CDR1 and CDR2 (germline): MDHEN, SYDVKM. V dropped 5 bases and J dropped 1; count of bases not matched to a gene: 9. The J gene is TRBJ2-7, the V gene TRBV28, with 9 positions matching TRBD1. Input material: peripheral blood. This TCR came from a man in his 60s with active or convalescent COVID-19. CDR3 sequence: CASSEGTGTFSYEQYF. The CDR3 nucleotides read TGTGCCAGCAGTGAAGGGACAGGGACCTTTTCCTACGAGCAGTACTTC.